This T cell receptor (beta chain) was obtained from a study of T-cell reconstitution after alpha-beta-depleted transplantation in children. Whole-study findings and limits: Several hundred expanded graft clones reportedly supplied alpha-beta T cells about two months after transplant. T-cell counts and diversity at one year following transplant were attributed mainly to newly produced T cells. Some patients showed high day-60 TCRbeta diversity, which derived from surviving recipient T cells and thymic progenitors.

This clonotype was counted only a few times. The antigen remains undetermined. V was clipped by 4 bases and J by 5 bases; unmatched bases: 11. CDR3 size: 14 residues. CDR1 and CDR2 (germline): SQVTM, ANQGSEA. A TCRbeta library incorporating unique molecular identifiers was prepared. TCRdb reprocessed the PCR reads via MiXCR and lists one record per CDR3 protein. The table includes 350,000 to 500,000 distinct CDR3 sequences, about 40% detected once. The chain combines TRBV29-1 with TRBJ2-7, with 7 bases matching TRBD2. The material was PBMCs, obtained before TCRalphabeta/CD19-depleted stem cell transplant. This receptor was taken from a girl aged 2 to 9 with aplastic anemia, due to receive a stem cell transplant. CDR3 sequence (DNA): TGCAGCGTTGGCCGACCCGGGAGGTTACACGAGCAGTACTTC. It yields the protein CSVGRPGRLHEQYF.